The T cell receptor beta chain described here comes from a study of Ad26.COV2.S vaccination and SARS-CoV-2 variants (dated by TCRdb to the early 2020s). In terms of the full investigation: Donors in the vaccine arm were drawn from COV1001, a phase I-IIa trial of Ad26.COV2.S in healthy adults that was multicentre, randomized, double-blind and placebo-controlled. Ad26.COV2.S was administered intramuscularly at 5 x 10^10 or 1 x 10^11 viral particles, either as a single shot or as two shots given 56 days apart. The TCR-sequenced set comprised approximately 30 samples: 19 Ad26.COV2.S vaccine recipients, 5 placebo recipients and 8 SARS-CoV-2 convalescent individuals. The specificity and breadth of SARS-CoV-2-reactive T cell receptors after Ad26.COV2.S vaccination were assessed by TCRbeta repertoire sequencing. Throughout the experiments and outcome assessment, investigators stayed blinded to trial group allocation. Trial participants were randomized into five groups of five, in which low-dose or high-dose Ad26.COV2.S was given once or twice, or placebo was given on both occasions.

Results and caveats for the whole study, not just this receptor: The authors noted that total T cell responses may have been underestimated by the TCR breadth and depth analyses. Comparable non-spike TCR breadth was observed between vaccine and placebo recipients, consistent with only spike being contained in the vaccine. Higher spike-specific TCR breadth was observed in Ad26.COV2.S recipients than in placebo recipients (P = 0.0014). Substantial breadth of spike-specific CD8+ and CD4+ T cell responses was reported after vaccination. The study was not powered for comparison of responses between vaccine doses or regimens.

Explained via the paper, the treatment or condition label denotes: roughly 19 received Ad26.COV2.S at low or high dose, single or two shots; roughly five received placebo; per-sample allocation not given. Repertoires of vaccine and placebo recipients were sequenced from samples collected on day 63 after the first injection. Cohort 1b enrolled around 24 adults aged 18-55 years at a single site in Boston, USA, between 29 July and 7 August 2020. Ad26.COV2.S was a replication-incompetent adenovirus type 26 vector that expressed a prefusion-stabilized SARS-CoV-2 spike protein derived from the original Wuhan strain. About this clone: It lacks a known antigen. Base qualities were left out, and no much larger clone turns up one base away.

The immunoSEQ Assay was used to sequence TCRbeta CDR3 regions. After extraction, genomic DNA underwent amplification by bias-controlled multiplex PCR, followed by high-throughput sequencing. The paper's processing steps were these. To quantify the absolute abundance of every unique TCRbeta CDR3 region, sequences were collapsed and filtered. T cell fraction was estimated by normalization of TCRbeta template counts to usable DNA, with usable DNA being measured through amplification of reference genes present in all nucleated cells. Repertoire TCRs were annotated as SARS-CoV-2-specific by exact matching of V gene, CDR3 amino acid sequence and J gene to a known reactive TCR set. MIRA supplied the reference SARS-CoV-2 TCR set, which was filtered for enrichment in COVID-19-positive ImmuneCODE repertoires so that public or cross-reactive TCRs were removed. Using the MIRA antigens, annotated TCRs were further analysed by specific ORF or by position within an ORF. Breadth was defined as the number of annotated unique rearrangements divided by the total number of unique productive rearrangements, and depth was defined as the summed frequency of the annotated unique rearrangements. TCR breadth was compared between groups using two-sided Wilcoxon rank-sum tests. In TCRdb, the immuneACCESS table is reduced to in-frame sequences with V and J assigned. These tables do not hold every clone; where another copy was compared, an unresolved V gene accounts for under half, and the others remain unexplained. D and trimming were read from the DNA, whereas the V and J calls and clone size are those reported in that table. This sample comprises 450,000 to 550,000 clones, 85% to 90% of them detected only once. Roughly 2.5% of the sample is in the top ten clones.

The sample in question was peripheral blood, obtained in a trial of Ad26.COV2.S vaccine versus placebo. This TCR derives from a person aged 18-60 years who received the Ad26.COV2.S COVID-19 vaccine or a placebo.

In nucleotide form, the sequence is TGCAGTGCTAGTTGGCGGGGGAGGGACACTGAAGCTTTCTTT. Translated, it gives CSASWRGRDTEAFF. The V and J genes are TRBV20-1 and TRBJ1-1; the best D guess is TRBD1, with 5 bases matching. CDR1 and CDR2, per the germline V gene (reference sequence), are DFQATT and SNEGSKA. The CDR3 spans 14 residues, from the cysteine through the phenylalanine. The DNA shown is the 42-base CDR3, in frame from base 1. V lost 3 bases and J lost 3 bases; the stretch between them is 14 bases long.